Listed below are T cell receptor beta chains from one sample, sequenced in a study of beta chain features in type 1 diabetes. TCRdb's copy holds only in-frame clones and misses some; the assay was immunoSEQ multiplex PCR. The sample yields more than 300,000 clones, around 12% seen once. Sequencing input: naive CD4+ T cells from blood. Receptor source: a woman younger than 35 with type 1 diabetes. CDR3s include the opening cysteine and the closing phenylalanine or tryptophan. The D gene is left open where the match is weak. Where a row states a size, it is once, few, many or the class of an expanded clone; other rows omit it.

clone_size j_call d_call v_call cdr3_aa cdr3_nt
few TRBJ2-3 TRBD2 TRBV28 CASRTPRLPAGGVTDTQYF TGTGCCAGCAGGACCCCACGACTTCCCGCGGGAGGGGTCACAGATACGCAGTATTTT
few TRBJ2-2 TRBD2 TRBV7-2 CASSFVSGGNTGELFF TGTGCCAGCAGCTTTGTTAGCGGGGGAAACACCGGGGAGCTGTTTTTT
- TRBJ1-1 TRBD1 TRBV4-3 CASSQGTGDESNTEAFF TGCGCCAGCAGCCAAGGGACAGGGGATGAGTCGAACACTGAAGCTTTCTTT
- TRBJ2-3 TRBD1 TRBV20-1 CSARTGATQYF TGCAGTGCTCGAACAGGGGCTACGCAGTATTTT
- TRBJ2-1 - TRBV4-1 CASSRSNEQFF TGCGCCAGCAGCCGCAGCAATGAGCAGTTCTTC
few TRBJ1-6 TRBD1 TRBV6-5 CASSHRGGSPLHF TGTGCCAGCAGCCACAGGGGTGGGTCACCCCTCCACTTT
- TRBJ2-1 - TRBV6-6 CASSYRTALSGGGQFF TGTGCCAGCAGTTACCGGACGGCGTTGAGCGGAGGAGGACAGTTCTTC
few TRBJ1-4 - TRBV2 CARCDRSNEKLFF TGTGCCCGCTGCGACAGATCTAATGAAAAACTGTTTTTT
few TRBJ2-3 TRBD2 TRBV5-1 CASSPGLAADTQYF TGCGCCAGCAGCCCAGGACTAGCCGCAGATACGCAGTATTTT
few TRBJ2-7 TRBD2 TRBV30 CAWAGGTEQYF TGTGCCTGGGCCGGGGGGACCGAGCAGTACTTC
- TRBJ2-5 TRBD2 TRBV5-1 CASSRTSGREETQYF TGCGCCAGCAGCCGGACTAGCGGGAGGGAAGAGACCCAGTACTTC
- TRBJ2-1 TRBD2 TRBV7-2 CASSGPLAGRGNEQFF TGTGCCAGCAGCGGACCCCTAGCGGGGAGGGGGAATGAGCAGTTCTTC
few TRBJ2-5 - TRBV6-5 CASSLRETQYF TGTGCCAGCAGTCTGCGAGAGACCCAGTACTTC
- TRBJ2-7 - TRBV7-9 CASSLGTLAAYEQYF TGTGCCAGCAGCTTAGGGACACTAGCAGCCTACGAGCAGTACTTC
- TRBJ2-7 - TRBV19 CASSRRDTDYEQYF TGTGCCAGTAGTCGACGGGACACCGACTACGAGCAGTACTTC
few TRBJ2-6 - TRBV2 CASLGGANVLTF TGTGCCAGCCTGGGCGGGGCCAACGTCCTGACTTTC
- TRBJ1-5 - TRBV30 CAWSVTGSNQPQHF TGTGCCTGGAGTGTGACAGGCTCTAATCAGCCCCAGCATTTT
- TRBJ2-3 TRBD2 TRBV29-1 CSVEAGTNTDTQYF TGCAGCGTTGAAGCGGGGACTAACACAGATACGCAGTATTTT
few TRBJ2-7 TRBD2 TRBV5-4 CASRGGLAGGYNEQYF TGTGCCAGCCGCGGCGGACTAGCGGGGGGGTATAACGAGCAGTACTTC
- TRBJ2-5 TRBD1 TRBV25-1 CASSGWGTGQETQYF TGTGCCAGCAGCGGGTGGGGGACAGGACAAGAGACCCAGTACTTC
few TRBJ2-1 - TRBV7-2 CASSDLGRVSYDEQFF TGTGCCAGCAGCGACTTGGGCAGGGTGAGTTACGATGAGCAGTTCTTC
few TRBJ2-7 - TRBV21-1 CASSKWEAQPYEQYF TGTGCCAGCAGCAAATGGGAGGCCCAGCCCTACGAGCAGTACTTC
- TRBJ2-5 - TRBV30 CAESWVSGETQYF TGTGCCGAGTCGTGGGTTTCGGGAGAGACCCAGTACTTC
few TRBJ2-7 - TRBV7-2 CASSAGHRDEQYF TGTGCCAGCAGCGCAGGACACCGGGACGAGCAGTACTTC
- TRBJ2-5 - TRBV7-8 CASSLRGRAGETQYF TGTGCCAGCAGCTTACGTGGCAGGGCGGGGGAGACCCAGTACTTC
- TRBJ2-2 TRBD1 TRBV5-1 CASSWGQGGTGELFF TGCGCCAGCAGCTGGGGACAGGGCGGCACCGGGGAGCTGTTTTTT
few TRBJ2-7 TRBD2 TRBV15 CATSRDRGGEQYF TGTGCCACCAGCAGAGATCGGGGGGGCGAGCAGTACTTC
few TRBJ2-6 - TRBV7-9 CANIQRAGAGANVLTF TGTGCCAACATTCAACGGGCAGGGGCTGGGGCCAACGTCCTGACTTTC
- TRBJ2-2 - TRBV27 CASSLSFATGELFF TGTGCCAGCAGTTTATCTTTTGCGACCGGGGAGCTGTTTTTT
- TRBJ2-7 TRBD1 TRBV10-3 CASSWGQGDEQYF TGTGCCAGCAGTTGGGGACAGGGGGACGAGCAGTACTTC
- TRBJ2-3 TRBD1 TRBV10-3 CAISPGQGEDTQYF TGTGCCATCAGCCCGGGACAGGGGGAAGATACGCAGTATTTT
- TRBJ2-7 TRBD1 TRBV5-6 CASTPTGKRTYEQYF TGTGCCAGCACCCCGACAGGGAAGAGGACCTACGAGCAGTACTTC
few TRBJ1-1 TRBD1 TRBV29-1 CSVVRQGRGLNTEAFF TGCAGCGTCGTTCGACAGGGAAGGGGCCTGAACACTGAAGCTTTCTTT
- TRBJ1-1 - TRBV5-1 CASSVRVGTEAFF TGCGCCAGCAGCGTCAGGGTAGGAACTGAAGCTTTCTTT
- TRBJ2-7 TRBD2 TRBV18 CASSSGGIEQYF TGTGCCAGCTCAAGCGGGGGGATCGAGCAGTACTTC
- TRBJ1-4 - TRBV7-9 CASSLGAGRREKLFF TGTGCCAGCAGCTTAGGGGCGGGGCGTCGAGAAAAACTGTTTTTT
- TRBJ2-5 TRBD1 TRBV29-1 CSVGQGVETQYF TGCAGCGTTGGACAGGGCGTAGAGACCCAGTACTTC
- TRBJ1-2 - TRBV18 CASSPDSTYGYTF TGTGCCAGCTCACCGGACAGTACCTATGGCTACACCTTC
- TRBJ1-3 - TRBV4-1 CASSQASGSSGNTIYF TGCGCCAGCAGCCAAGCATCGGGGAGCTCTGGAAACACCATATATTTT
- TRBJ2-5 TRBD2 TRBV2 CATERDRQETQYF TGTGCCACTGAGCGGGACCGCCAAGAGACCCAGTACTTC
few TRBJ2-3 - TRBV9 CASSTTRLVSTDTQYF TGTGCCAGCAGCACAACCCGACTAGTGAGCACAGATACGCAGTATTTT
- TRBJ2-5 TRBD2 TRBV5-4 CASSPGLAGGRATQYF TGTGCCAGCAGCCCCGGACTAGCGGGAGGCCGAGCGACCCAGTACTTC
- TRBJ2-5 - TRBV21-1 CASSKHGTVKETQYF TGTGCCAGCAGCAAGCACGGGACAGTTAAAGAGACCCAGTACTTC
few TRBJ2-3 - TRBV30 CAWSSGGDTQYF TGTGCCTGGAGTTCCGGCGGAGATACGCAGTATTTT
- TRBJ2-7 - TRBV4-3 CASSRTSGGRTSYEQYF TGCGCCAGCAGCCGCACGTCCGGCGGGCGGACCTCCTACGAGCAGTACTTC